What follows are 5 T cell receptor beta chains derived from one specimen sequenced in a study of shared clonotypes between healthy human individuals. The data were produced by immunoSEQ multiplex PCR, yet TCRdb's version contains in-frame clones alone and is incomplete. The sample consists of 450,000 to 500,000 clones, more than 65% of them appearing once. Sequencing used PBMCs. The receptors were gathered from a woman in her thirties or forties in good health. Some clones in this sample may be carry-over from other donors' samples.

The CDR3 sequence is CASSLEYNQPQHF. CDR3 nucleotide sequence: TGTGCCAGCAGTCTAGAGTACAATCAGCCCCAGCATTTT. The chain joins TRBV6-4 to TRBJ1-5; D remains unclear. V dropped 5 bases and J dropped 3 bases, with 8 bases sitting between them. This CDR3 is 13 amino acids long. Germline CDR1 MRHNA, CDR2 SNTAGT.

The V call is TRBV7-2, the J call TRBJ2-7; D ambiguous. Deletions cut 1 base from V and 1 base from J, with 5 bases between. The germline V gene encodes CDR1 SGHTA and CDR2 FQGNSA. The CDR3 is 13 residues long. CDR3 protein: CASSLEQSYEQYF. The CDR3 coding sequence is TGTGCCAGCAGCTTAGAACAATCCTACGAGCAGTACTTC.

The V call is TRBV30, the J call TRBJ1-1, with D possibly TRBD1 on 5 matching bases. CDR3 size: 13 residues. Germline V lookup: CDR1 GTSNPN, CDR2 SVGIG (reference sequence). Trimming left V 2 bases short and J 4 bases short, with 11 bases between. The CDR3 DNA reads TGTGCCTGGAGTTTAAGACAGACCACTGAAGCTTTCTTT. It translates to CAWSLRQTTEAFF.

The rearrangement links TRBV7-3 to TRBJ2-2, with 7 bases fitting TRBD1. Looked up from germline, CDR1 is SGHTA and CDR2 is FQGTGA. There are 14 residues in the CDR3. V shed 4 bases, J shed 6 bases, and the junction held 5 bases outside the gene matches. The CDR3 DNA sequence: TGTGCCAGCAGCTATGACAGGGCGTCCGGGGAGCTGTTTTTT. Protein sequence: CASSYDRASGELFF.

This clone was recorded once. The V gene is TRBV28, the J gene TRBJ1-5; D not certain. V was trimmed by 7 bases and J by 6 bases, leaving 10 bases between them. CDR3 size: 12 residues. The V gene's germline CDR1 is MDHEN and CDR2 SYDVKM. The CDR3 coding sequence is TGTGCCAGCACCTCCGGAGGTCAGCCCCAGCATTTT. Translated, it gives CASTSGGQPQHF.